The following is a T cell receptor beta chain sequence with its context. Its antigen is as yet unknown. Some clones are missing from TCRdb's copy, which holds only in-frame ones; the method was immunoSEQ multiplex PCR. The table for this sample gives about 36,000 clones. This entry belongs to a study of T cells in women clearing cervical HPV infection. At the level of the study: HLA type stays a possible confounder, typing being limited.

The study, taken as a whole, reports: Effector/memory and HPV-specific T cells were not isolated, and association timing is unknown.

Sequenced input: blood buffy coat. The receptor comes from a woman aged 18-69 years with a cervical HPV16 infection that either progressed to CIN3+ or cleared (not recorded which).

The CDR3 sequence is CASSPLGTGDQPQHF. CDR3 DNA, as far as it was read: TGTGCCAGCTCACCACTCGGGACAGGGGATCAGCCC. The chain employs TRBV18 and TRBJ1-5, with TRBD1 matching over 10 bases. The CDR3 end falls 3 residues outside the read, so it is completed with the germline J gene. CDR1 is KGHSH, CDR2 LQKENI, per germline. V was pared by 1 base and J by 5 bases, with 2 bases of the junction left unmatched. The CDR3 is made up of 15 amino acids.